The 2 T cell receptor beta chains below were found in one sample sequenced in a study of regulatory T cells in long-lasting Graves disease. As for time point: persistent/refractory GD, antithyroid drugs over 5 years with positive TRAb. With RNA extracted from PBMCs as input, the TCR library was made. Construction of TCR beta libraries relied on iRepertoire HTBI primers and on Arm-PCR targeting CDR3 regions. MiXCR, run by TCRdb on the multiplex PCR reads, gives a single entry per CDR3 protein. This sample has about 470,000 distinct CDR3 sequences; 20% occur once, and the top ten carry 7.8%. This specimen was peripheral blood mononuclear cells (PBMCs), taken when the disease was refractory, from a patient treated with antithyroid drugs. The receptors here all came from a female donor with Graves disease.

The chain is built from TRBV7-9 and TRBJ2-2; D may be TRBD1 (6 bases). CDR1 SEHNR and CDR2 FQNEAQ come from the germline V gene (reference sequence). The germline V and J ends were trimmed by 5 bases and 3 bases, with 16 bases remaining between them. There are 16 residues in the CDR3. DNA of the CDR3: TGTGCCAGCAGCCCGGGACATCTATCGGACACCGGGGAGCTGTTTTTT. Encoded protein: CASSPGHLSDTGELFF.

This clonotype appeared many times. The J gene is TRBJ2-5, the V gene TRBV27; possible D gene TRBD1, 6 bases. V was cut by 1 base and J by 5 bases, with 14 bases left in between. The CDR3 extends over 15 amino acids. The V gene's germline CDR1 is MNHEY and CDR2 SMNVEV (reference sequence). CDR3 nucleotides: TGTGCCAGCAGTTTATTAGGGACAATGAGGGAGACCCAGTACTTC. Protein sequence: CASSLLGTMRETQYF.